This entry features one TCR beta chain sequence. TCRdb's table, derived via immunoSEQ multiplex PCR, lists solely in-frame clones and lacks some. The table records a few hundred thousand clones, around 86% of them present only once. This sample was included in a study of blood T cell repertoires in COVID-19. Turning to the study itself: Material from acute and convalescent COVID-19 was sourced from the United States, Italy and Spain.

Trimming removed 6 bases from V and 2 bases from J; junction bases left unmatched: 5. The CDR3 contains 15 residues. In germline, CDR1 is MNHEY, CDR2 SVGEGT. The genes are TRBV6-2 or TRBV6-3 and TRBJ1-3; 9 bases are a match to TRBD1. The sample comprised PBMCs or T cells enriched from blood (not recorded which). The source of this sequence is a woman aged 45-59 years who had recovered from COVID-19. The CDR3 DNA follows: TGTGCCAGCAGCCCCGGGACAGGGCCTGGAAACACCATATATTTT. This sequence encodes CASSPGTGPGNTIYF.